This T cell receptor (beta chain) was captured by sequencing in a study of blood T cell repertoires in COVID-19. Study-level background: Italy, Spain and the United States were the sources of the convalescent and acute COVID-19 samples. From T cells, B-cell-depleted T cells, or PBMCs came the material, which was cDNA or gDNA.

Methods used by the authors: Amplifying reference gene primers gave estimates of nucleated cell counts. The repertoire was sequenced with immunoSEQ multiplex PCR; TCRdb's copy has only in-frame clones and lacks some. The V and J calls and the clone size are those of that table, but D and trimming were determined from the DNA. Among some 320,000 clones listed, about nine tenths were seen once. The CDR3 runs 16 residues. Germline CDR1 is SGHTA and CDR2 is FQGNSA. The ends were cut back, 1 base at V and 7 bases at J, with 17 bases in the middle. The clonotype was recovered from a woman in her 30s who had recovered from COVID-19. The sample was peripheral blood. The chain carries TRBV7-2 and TRBJ2-1, with TRBD1 as a possible D gene (5 bases). Written as DNA, the CDR3 is TGTGCCAGCAGCTTAGGAGGCGCATATAGGGGAAATGAGCAGTTCTTC. This gives the protein CASSLGGAYRGNEQFF.